The following is a T cell receptor beta chain sequence with its context. Its antigen remains unidentified. An amount of RNA that ranged from roughly 0.45 to 1 ug was reverse transcribed with random hexamers. Amplification of TCR beta CDR3 across 54 Vbeta and 13 Jbeta was performed with immunoSEQ multiplex PCR. Each CDR3 protein is one row after TCRdb ran MiXCR on the immunoSEQ multiplex PCR reads. The table records about 130,000 distinct CDR3 sequences, around 94% of them present only once. This sample is drawn from a study of CD8 T cells in Susac syndrome. Study-level findings and limits: The authors found fewer than 20 Susac-specific public clones in total CD8+ repertoires and roughly 5 in CD8+ TEMRA repertoires.

The sequenced material came from CD8+ T cells from PBMCs. The clonotype was recovered from a human donor with Susac syndrome.

Here the CDR3 reads CSARAEGNTEAFF. Here the CDR3 DNA reads TGCAGTGCTAGAGCGGAAGGGAACACTGAAGCTTTCTTT. V usage is TRBV20-1 and J usage is TRBJ1-1; D gene ambiguous. This CDR3 comprises 13 residues. Per the germline V gene, CDR1 is DFQATT and CDR2 is SNEGSKA (reference sequence). V lost 1 base, J lost 1 base, and 7 bases lay in between.